The clone carrying this T cell receptor beta chain has more than one count but fewer than ten. Its antigen remains unidentified. This library used 300 to 500 ng RNA and molecular barcoded adaptors spanning alpha/delta and beta/gamma chains. TCRdb re-called the reads through MiXCR, storing one row per CDR3 protein. Here the sample spans around 130,000 distinct CDR3 sequences, over 10% being singletons. The CDR3 extends over 15 amino acids. V dropped 6 bases and J dropped 6; count of bases not matched to a gene: 10. The V gene's germline CDR1 is SEHNR and CDR2 FQNEAQ (reference sequence). This specimen belongs to a study of read filtering for tumor transcriptome and immune sequencing. Study-wide context: Among patients, 17 to 20 were male and about 15 female, aged about 45 to 90 (mean roughly 64). IR-seq gave about 3.5 to 10.27 million TCR reads per sample; RNA-seq gave about 80 to 1,400.

General study points: Single-read clonotypes: 80% to 90% of IR-seq clonotypes (around 3.6% of reads), almost 75% of RNA-seq clonotypes (approximately 49% of reads). Dropping single-read clonotypes raised IR-seq and RNA-seq shared-clonotype correlation.

Sequencing was carried out using a population of CD138-negative cells sorted from bone marrow. This sequence was found in a donor aged 40 or older with multiple myeloma. V usage is TRBV7-9 and J usage is TRBJ2-2, with 7 bases identical to TRBD1. The CDR3 is CASSHLTGDAGELFF. The CDR3 DNA follows: TGTGCCAGCAGTCACCTCACAGGGGATGCCGGGGAGCTGTTTTTT.